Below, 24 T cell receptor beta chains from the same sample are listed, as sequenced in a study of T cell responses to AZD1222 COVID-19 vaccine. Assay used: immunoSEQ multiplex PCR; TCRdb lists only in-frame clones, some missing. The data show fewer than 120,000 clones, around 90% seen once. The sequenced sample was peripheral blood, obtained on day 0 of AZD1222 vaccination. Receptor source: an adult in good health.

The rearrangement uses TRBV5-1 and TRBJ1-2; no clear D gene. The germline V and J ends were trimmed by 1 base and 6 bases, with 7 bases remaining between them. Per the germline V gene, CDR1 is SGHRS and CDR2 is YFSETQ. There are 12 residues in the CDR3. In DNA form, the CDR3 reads TGCGCCAGCAGCTTGTACACGAATGGCTACACCTTC. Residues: CASSLYTNGYTF.

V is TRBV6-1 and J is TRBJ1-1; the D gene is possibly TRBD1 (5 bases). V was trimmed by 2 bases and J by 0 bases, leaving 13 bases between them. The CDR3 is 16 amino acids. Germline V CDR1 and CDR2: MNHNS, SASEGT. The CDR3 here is CASSELGGGMNTEAFF. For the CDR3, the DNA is TGTGCCAGCAGTGAATTGGGGGGGGGAATGAACACTGAAGCTTTCTTT.

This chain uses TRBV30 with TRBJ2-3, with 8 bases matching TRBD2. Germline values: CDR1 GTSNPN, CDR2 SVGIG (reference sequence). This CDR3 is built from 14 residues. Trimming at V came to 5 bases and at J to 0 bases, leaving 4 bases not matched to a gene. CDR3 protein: CAWDGGGSTDTQYF. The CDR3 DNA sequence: TGTGCCTGGGACGGCGGGGGGAGCACAGATACGCAGTATTTT. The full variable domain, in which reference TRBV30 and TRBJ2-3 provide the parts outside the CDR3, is SQTIHQWPATLVQPVGSPLSLECTVEGTSNPNLYWYRQAAGRGLQLLFYSVGIGQISSEVPQNLSASRPQDRQFILSSKKLLLSDSGFYLCAWDGGGSTDTQYFGPGTRLTVL.

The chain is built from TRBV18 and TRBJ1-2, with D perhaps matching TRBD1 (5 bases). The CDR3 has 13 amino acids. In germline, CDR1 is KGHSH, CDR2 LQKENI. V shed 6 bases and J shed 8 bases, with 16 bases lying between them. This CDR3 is CASSPPTVVGYTF. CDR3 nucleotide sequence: TGTGCCAGCTCGCCCCCGACAGTGGTAGGCTACACCTTC.

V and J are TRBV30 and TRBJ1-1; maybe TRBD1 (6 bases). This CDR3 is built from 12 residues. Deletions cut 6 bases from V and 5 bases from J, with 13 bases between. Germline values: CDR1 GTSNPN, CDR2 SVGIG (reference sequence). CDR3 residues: CACCGGRTEAFF. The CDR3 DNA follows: TGTGCCTGTTGCGGGGGGCGGACTGAAGCTTTCTTT.

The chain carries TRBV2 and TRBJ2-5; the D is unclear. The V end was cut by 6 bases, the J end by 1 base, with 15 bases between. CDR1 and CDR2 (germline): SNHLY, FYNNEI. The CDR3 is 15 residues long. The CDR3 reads CASRATRNFQETQYF. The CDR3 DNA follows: TGTGCCAGCAGAGCTACCAGGAACTTCCAAGAGACCCAGTACTTC.

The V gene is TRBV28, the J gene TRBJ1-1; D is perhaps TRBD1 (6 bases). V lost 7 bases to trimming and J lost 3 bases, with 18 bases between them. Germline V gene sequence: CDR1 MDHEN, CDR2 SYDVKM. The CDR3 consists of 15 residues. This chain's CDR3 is CASMVQGSRYTEAFF. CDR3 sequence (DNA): TGTGCCAGCATGGTCCAGGGGAGTCGGTACACTGAAGCTTTCTTT.

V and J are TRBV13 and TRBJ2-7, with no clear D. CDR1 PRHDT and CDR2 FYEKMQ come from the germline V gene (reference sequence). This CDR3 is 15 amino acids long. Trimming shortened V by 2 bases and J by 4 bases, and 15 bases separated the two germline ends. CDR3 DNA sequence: TGTGCCAGCAGCTTAAGGGCTACCCGGCAATACGAGCAGTACTTC. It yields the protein CASSLRATRQYEQYF. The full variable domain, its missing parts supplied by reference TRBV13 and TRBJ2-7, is AAGVIQSPRHLIKEKRETATLKCYPIPRHDTVYWYQQGPGQDPQFLISFYEKMQSDKGSIPDRFSAQQFSDYHSELNMSSLELGDSALYFCASSLRATRQYEQYFGPGTRLTVT.

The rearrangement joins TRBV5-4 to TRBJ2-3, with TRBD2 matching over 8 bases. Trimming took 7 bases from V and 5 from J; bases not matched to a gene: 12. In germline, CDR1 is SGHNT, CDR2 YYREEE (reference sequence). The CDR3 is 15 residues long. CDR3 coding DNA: TGTGCCAGCCGAGTTAGCGGGACTGTACGAGATACGCAGTATTTT. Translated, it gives CASRVSGTVRDTQYF.

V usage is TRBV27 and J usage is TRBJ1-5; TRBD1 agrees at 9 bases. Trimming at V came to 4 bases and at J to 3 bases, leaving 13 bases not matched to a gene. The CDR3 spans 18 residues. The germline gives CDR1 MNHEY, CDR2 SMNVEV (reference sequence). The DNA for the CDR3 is TGTGCCAGCAGTTCCACCGACAGACAGGGGGGGACCAATCAGCCCCAGCATTTT. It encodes CASSSTDRQGGTNQPQHF.

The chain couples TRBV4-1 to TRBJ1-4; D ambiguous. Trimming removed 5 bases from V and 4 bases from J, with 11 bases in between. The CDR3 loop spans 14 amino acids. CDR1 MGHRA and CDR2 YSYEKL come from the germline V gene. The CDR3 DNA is TGCGCCAGCAGCGGTCGGACCGGTAATGAAAAACTGTTTTTT. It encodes CASSGRTGNEKLFF.

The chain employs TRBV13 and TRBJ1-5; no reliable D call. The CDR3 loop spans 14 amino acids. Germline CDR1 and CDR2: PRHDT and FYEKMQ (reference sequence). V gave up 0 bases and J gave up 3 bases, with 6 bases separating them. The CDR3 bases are TGTGCCAGCAGCTTAGGGGGGATCAATCAGCCCCAGCATTTT. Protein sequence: CASSLGGINQPQHF.

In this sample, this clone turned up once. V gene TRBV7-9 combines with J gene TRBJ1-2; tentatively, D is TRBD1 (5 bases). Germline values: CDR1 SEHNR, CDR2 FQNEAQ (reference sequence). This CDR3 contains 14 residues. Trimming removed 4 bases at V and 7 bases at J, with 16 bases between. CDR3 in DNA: TGTGCCAGCAGCTCCCCCGGGGGGTTGGCTGGCTACACCTTC. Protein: CASSSPGGLAGYTF. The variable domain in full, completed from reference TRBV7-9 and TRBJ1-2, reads DTGVSQNPRHKITKRGQNVTFRCDPISEHNRLYWYRQTLGQGPEFLTYFQNEAQLEKSRLLSDRFSAERPKGSFSTLEIQRTEQGDSAMYLCASSSPGGLAGYTFGSGTRLTVV.

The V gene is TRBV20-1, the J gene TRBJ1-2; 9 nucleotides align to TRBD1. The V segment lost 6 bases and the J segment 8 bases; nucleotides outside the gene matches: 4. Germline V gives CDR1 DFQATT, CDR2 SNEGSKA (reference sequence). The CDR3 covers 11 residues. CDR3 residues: CSATGGRGYTF. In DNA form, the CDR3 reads TGCAGTGCAACAGGGGGCAGGGGCTACACCTTC.

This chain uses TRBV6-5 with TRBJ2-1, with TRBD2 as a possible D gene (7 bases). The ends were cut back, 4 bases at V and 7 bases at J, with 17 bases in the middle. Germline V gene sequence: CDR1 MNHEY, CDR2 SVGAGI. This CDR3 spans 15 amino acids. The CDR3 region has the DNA TGTGCCAGCAGTTTCCCCACGGGGGGCAGGAATGAGCAGTTCTTC. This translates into CASSFPTGGRNEQFF.

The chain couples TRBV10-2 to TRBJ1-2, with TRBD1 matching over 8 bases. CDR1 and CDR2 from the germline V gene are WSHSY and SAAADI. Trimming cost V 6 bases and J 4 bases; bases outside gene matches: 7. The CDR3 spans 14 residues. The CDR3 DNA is TGCGCCAGCAGGTCGACAGGGGTCCTCTATGGCTACACCTTC. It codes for CASRSTGVLYGYTF.

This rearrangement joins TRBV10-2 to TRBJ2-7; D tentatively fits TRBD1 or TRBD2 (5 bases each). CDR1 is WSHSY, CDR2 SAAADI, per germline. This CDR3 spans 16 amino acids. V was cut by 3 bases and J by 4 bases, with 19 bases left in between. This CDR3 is CASSELSGLARYEQYF. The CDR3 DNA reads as TGCGCCAGCAGTGAATTATCGGGGCTAGCTCGTTACGAGCAGTACTTC.

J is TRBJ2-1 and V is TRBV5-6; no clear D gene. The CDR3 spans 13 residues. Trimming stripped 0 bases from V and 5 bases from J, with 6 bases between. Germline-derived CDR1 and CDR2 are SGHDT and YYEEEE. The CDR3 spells CASSLVADNEQFF. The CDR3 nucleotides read TGTGCCAGCAGCTTGGTTGCGGACAATGAGCAGTTCTTC.

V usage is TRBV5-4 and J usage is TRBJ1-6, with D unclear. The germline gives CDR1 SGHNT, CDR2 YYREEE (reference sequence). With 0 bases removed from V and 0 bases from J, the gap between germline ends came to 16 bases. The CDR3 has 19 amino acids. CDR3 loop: CASSLEAADGSSYNSPLHF. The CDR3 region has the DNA TGTGCCAGCAGCTTGGAGGCGGCGGATGGGAGCTCCTATAATTCACCCCTCCACTTT.

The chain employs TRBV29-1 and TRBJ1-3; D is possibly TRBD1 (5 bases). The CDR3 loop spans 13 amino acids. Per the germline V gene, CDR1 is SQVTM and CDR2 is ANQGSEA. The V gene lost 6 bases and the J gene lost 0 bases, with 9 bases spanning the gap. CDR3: CSVAQASGNTIYF. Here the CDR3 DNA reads TGCAGCGTCGCACAGGCCTCTGGAAACACCATATATTTT.

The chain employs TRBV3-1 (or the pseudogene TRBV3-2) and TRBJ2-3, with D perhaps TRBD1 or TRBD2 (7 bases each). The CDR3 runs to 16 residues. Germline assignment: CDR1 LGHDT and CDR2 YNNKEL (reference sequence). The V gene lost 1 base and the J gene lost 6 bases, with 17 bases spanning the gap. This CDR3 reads CASSQATGQGGDTQYF. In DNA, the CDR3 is TGTGCCAGCAGCCAAGCGACAGGGCAGGGGGGGGATACGCAGTATTTT.

CDR3: CASSLAHEETQYF. The CDR3 coding sequence is TGCGCCAGCAGCTTGGCCCACGAGGAGACCCAGTACTTC. The chain links TRBV5-1 to TRBJ2-5, with D unclear. The germline V gene encodes CDR1 SGHRS and CDR2 YFSETQ. Trimming pared 0 bases from V and 5 bases from J, leaving 8 bases between. The CDR3 loop spans 13 amino acids.

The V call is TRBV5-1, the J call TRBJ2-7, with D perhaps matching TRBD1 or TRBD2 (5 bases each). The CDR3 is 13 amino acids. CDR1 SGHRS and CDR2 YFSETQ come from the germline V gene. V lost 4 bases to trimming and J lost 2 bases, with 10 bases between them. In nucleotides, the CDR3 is TGCGCCAGCAGCGGGGACGTCCCCTACGAGCAGTACTTC. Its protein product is CASSGDVPYEQYF.

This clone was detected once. CDR3 sequence reads: CAWSGTGTGDGYTF. CDR3 DNA sequence: TGTGCCTGGAGCGGTACCGGGACAGGGGACGGCTACACCTTC. The chain is built from TRBV30 and TRBJ1-2, with 10 bases fitting TRBD1. V lost 3 bases to trimming and J lost 8 bases; unmatched junction nucleotides: 9. Germline V gene sequence: CDR1 GTSNPN, CDR2 SVGIG (reference sequence). The CDR3 covers 14 residues.